This TCR beta chain emerged from a study of OX40 agonist ivuxolimab in advanced cancers. The length of the CDR3 is 15 residues. Germline V gene lookup returns CDR1 LNHDA and CDR2 SQIVND (reference sequence). Unmatched junction bases numbered 4, after V lost 0 bases and J lost 4 bases. Sequencing used immunoSEQ multiplex PCR; TCRdb keeps in-frame clones, though not all of them. Of roughly 60,000 clones in the sample, over 75% were seen once. Sequenced here: CD4+ or CD8+ T cells sorted from blood, sampled in a trial of the OX40 agonist ivuxolimab. This TCR was recovered from an adult with an advanced solid tumor such as melanoma, head and neck, liver or kidney cancer. J is TRBJ2-7 and V is TRBV19; 9 positions agree with TRBD1. The CDR3: CASSIDRDRAYEQYF. The CDR3 region has the DNA TGTGCCAGTAGTATAGACCGGGACAGGGCTTACGAGCAGTACTTC.